This T cell receptor beta chain was identified in a study of shared clonotypes between healthy human individuals. This clone was recorded once. CDR1 SGHTA and CDR2 FQGNSA come from the germline V gene. This CDR3 spans 15 amino acids. The V end was cut by 6 bases, the J end by 4 bases, with 16 bases between. The repertoire was sequenced with immunoSEQ multiplex PCR; TCRdb's copy has only in-frame clones and lacks some. The sample has millions of clones, over 90% seen once. The source material was naive CD4+ T cells from PBMCs. Subset reported: CD45RA+ positively selected. The source is a man between 18 and 35 years old in good health. Some clones in this sample may be carry-over from other donors' samples. This rearrangement joins TRBV7-2 to TRBJ2-1, with D uncertain. The DNA of the CDR3 is TGTGCCAGCAGGCGAGGCCAAGGGCCATACAATGAGCAGTTCTTC. It yields the protein CASRRGQGPYNEQFF.